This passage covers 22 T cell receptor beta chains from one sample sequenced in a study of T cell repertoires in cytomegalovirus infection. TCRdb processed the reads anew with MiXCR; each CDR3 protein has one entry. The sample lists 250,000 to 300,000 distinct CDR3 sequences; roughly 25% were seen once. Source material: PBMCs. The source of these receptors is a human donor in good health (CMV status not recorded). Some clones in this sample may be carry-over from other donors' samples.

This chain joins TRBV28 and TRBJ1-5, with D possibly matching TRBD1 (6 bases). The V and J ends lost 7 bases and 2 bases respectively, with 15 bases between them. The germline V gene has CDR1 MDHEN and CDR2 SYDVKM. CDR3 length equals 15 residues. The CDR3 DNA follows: TGTGCCAGCATCGCGGGGGCCCTAGGCAATCAGCCCCAGCATTTT. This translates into CASIAGALGNQPQHF.

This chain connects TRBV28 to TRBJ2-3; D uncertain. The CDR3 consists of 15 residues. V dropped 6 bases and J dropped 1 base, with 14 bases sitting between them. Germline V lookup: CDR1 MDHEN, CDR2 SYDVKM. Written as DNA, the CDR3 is TGTGCCAGCAGCCCTCGGTCTATAGGCACAGATACGCAGTATTTT. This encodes CASSPRSIGTDTQYF.

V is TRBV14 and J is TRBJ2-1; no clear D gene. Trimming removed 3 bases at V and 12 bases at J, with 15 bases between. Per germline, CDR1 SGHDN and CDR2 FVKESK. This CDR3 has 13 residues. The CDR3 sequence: CASSQAGLVAQFF. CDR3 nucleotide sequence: TGTGCCAGCAGCCAGGCCGGTCTGGTGGCGCAGTTCTTC.

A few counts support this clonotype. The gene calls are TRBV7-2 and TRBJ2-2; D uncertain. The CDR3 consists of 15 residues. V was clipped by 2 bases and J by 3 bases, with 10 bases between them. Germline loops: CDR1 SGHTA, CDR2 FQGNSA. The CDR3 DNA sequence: TGTGCCAGCAGCTTATACGGCCAGGACACCGGGGAGCTGTTTTTT. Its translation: CASSLYGQDTGELFF.

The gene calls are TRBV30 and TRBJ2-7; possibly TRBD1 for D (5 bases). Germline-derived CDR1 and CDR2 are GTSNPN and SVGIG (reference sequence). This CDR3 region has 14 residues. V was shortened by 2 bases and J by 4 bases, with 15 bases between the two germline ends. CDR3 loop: CAWSPDTEIYEQYF. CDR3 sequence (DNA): TGTGCCTGGAGTCCGGACACTGAAATATACGAGCAGTACTTC. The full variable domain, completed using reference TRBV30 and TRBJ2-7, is SQTIHQWPATLVQPVGSPLSLECTVEGTSNPNLYWYRQAAGRGLQLLFYSVGIGQISSEVPQNLSASRPQDRQFILSSKKLLLSDSGFYLCAWSPDTEIYEQYFGPGTRLTVT.

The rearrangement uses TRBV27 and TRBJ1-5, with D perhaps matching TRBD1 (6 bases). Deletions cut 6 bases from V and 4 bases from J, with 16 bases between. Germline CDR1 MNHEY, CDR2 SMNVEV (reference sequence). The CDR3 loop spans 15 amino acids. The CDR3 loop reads CASSQRGGRNQPQHF. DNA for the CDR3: TGTGCCAGCAGCCAACGAGGGGGGAGGAATCAGCCCCAGCATTTT.

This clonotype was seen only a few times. CDR3 sequence (DNA): TGTGCCAGTAACACAGGGAACACAGATACGCAGTATTTT. Its translation: CASNTGNTDTQYF. This chain uses TRBV19 with TRBJ2-3; tentative D call: TRBD1 (6 bases). The CDR3 extends over 13 amino acids. The V end lost 7 bases, the J end lost 2 bases, and 10 bases lay between the germline ends. Germline values: CDR1 LNHDA, CDR2 SQIVND (reference sequence). Complete variable domain (other parts from reference TRBV19 and TRBJ2-3): DGGITQSPKYLFRKEGQNVTLSCEQNLNHDAMYWYRQDPGQGLRLIYYSQIVNDFQKGDIAEGYSVSREKKESFPLTVTSAQKNPTAFYLCASNTGNTDTQYFGPGTRLTVL.

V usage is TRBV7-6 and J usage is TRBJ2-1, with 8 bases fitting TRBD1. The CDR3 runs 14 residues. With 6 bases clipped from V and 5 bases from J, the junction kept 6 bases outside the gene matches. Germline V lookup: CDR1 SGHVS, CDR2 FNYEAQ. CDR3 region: CASRSGQGDNEQFF. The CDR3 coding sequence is TGTGCCAGCAGATCAGGACAGGGTGACAATGAGCAGTTCTTC.

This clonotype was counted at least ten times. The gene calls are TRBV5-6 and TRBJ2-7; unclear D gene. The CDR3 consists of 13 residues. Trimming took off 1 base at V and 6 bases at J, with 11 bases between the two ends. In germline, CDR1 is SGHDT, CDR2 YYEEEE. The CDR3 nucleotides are TGTGCCAGCAGCTTGATTGGACCCTCCGAGCAGTACTTC. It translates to CASSLIGPSEQYF.

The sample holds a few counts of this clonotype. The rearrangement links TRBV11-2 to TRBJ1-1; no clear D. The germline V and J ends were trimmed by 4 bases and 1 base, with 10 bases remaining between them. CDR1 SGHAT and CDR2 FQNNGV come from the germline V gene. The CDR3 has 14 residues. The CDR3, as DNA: TGTGCCAGCAGCTGGACGGCGGCGAACACTGAAGCTTTCTTT. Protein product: CASSWTAANTEAFF.

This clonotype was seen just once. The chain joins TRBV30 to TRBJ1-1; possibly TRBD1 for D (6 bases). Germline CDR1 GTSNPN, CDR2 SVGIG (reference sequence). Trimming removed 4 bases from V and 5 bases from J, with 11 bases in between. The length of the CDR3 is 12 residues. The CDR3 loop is CAWTGTKTEAFF. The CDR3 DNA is TGTGCCTGGACCGGGACAAAAACTGAAGCTTTCTTT.

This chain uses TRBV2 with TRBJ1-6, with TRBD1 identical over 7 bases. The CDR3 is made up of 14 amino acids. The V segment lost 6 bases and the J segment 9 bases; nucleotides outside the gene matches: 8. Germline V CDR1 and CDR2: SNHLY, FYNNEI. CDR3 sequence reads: CASRGQSGASPLHF. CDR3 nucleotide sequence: TGTGCCAGCAGGGGACAGAGTGGGGCTTCACCCCTCCACTTT.

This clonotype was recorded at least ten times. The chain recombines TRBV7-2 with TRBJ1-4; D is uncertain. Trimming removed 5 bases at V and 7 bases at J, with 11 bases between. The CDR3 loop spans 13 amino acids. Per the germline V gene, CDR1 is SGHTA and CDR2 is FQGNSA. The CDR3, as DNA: TGTGCCAGCAGCCTCCGGATGAGTGAAAAACTGTTTTTT. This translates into CASSLRMSEKLFF.

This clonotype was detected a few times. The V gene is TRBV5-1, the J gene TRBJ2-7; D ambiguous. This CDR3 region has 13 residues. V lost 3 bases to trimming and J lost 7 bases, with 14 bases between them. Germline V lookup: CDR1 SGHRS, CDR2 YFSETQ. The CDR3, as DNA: TGCGCCAGCAGCTATCCAGCCTTCGGGGAGCAGTACTTC. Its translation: CASSYPAFGEQYF.

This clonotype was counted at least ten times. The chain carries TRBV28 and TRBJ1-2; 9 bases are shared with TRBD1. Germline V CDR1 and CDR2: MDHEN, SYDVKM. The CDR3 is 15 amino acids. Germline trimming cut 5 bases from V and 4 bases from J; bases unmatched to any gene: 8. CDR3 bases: TGTGCCAGCAGTCCAACGACAGGGGGAATCTATGGCTACACCTTC. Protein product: CASSPTTGGIYGYTF.

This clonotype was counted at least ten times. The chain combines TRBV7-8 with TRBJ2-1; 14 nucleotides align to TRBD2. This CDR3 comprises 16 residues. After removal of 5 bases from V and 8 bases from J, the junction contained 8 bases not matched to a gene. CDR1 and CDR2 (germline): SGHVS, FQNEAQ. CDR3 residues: CASSTGLAGGLHEQFF. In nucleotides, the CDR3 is TGTGCCAGCAGCACTGGACTAGCGGGGGGTCTGCATGAGCAGTTCTTC.

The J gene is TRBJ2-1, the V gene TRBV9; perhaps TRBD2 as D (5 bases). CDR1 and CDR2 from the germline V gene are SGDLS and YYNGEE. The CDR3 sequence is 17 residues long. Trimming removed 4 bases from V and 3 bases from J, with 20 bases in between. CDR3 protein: CASSSPKERVDYNEQFF. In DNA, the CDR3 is TGTGCCAGCAGCTCTCCTAAGGAGAGGGTAGACTACAATGAGCAGTTCTTC.

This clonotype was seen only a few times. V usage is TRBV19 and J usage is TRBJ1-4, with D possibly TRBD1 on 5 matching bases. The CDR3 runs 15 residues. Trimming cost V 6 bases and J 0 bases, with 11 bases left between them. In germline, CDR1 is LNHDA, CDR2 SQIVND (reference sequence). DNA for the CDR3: TGTGCCAGTAGGGGACTGATTACAACTAATGAAAAACTGTTTTTT. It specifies CASRGLITTNEKLFF.

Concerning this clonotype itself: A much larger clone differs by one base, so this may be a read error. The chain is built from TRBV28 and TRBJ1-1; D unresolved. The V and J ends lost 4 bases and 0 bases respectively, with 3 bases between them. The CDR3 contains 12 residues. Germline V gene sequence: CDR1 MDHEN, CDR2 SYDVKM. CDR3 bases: TGTGCCAGCAGTTCAGTGAACACTGAAGCTTTCTTT. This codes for CASSSVNTEAFF.

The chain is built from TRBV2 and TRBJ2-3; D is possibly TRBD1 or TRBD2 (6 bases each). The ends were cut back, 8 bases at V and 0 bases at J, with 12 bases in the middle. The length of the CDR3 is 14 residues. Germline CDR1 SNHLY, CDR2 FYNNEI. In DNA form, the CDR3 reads TGTGCCAGCGAAGGGGGGAGTAGCACAGATACGCAGTATTTT. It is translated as CASEGGSSTDTQYF.

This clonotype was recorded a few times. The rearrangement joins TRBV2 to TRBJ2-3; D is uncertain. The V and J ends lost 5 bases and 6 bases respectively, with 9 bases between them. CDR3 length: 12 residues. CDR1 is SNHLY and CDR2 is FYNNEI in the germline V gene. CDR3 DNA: TGTGCCAGCAGTTTTGAAATCGATACGCAGTATTTT. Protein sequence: CASSFEIDTQYF.

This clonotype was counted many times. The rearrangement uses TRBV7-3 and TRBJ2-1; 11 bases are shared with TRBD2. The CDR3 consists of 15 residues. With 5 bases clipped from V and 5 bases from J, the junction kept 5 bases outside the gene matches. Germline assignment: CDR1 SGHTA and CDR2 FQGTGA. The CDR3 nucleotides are TGTGCCAGCAGCCCCCGACTAGCGGGAAACAATGAGCAGTTCTTC. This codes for CASSPRLAGNNEQFF.